The 19 T cell receptor beta chains in this list originate from one sample, sequenced in a study of metastatic and nonmetastatic thyroid tumors. Each patient went into thyroid surgery without having received any treatment. TCRdb reassembled clones from the PCR reads with MiXCR. Of about 20,000 clones listed, about a sixth were seen once; the top ten hold around 20%. Sequenced material: blood. The receptor set was obtained from a female donor with papillary thyroid cancer or a benign thyroid nodule (not recorded which). Some clones in this sample may be carry-over from other donors' samples.

This chain uses TRBV14 with TRBJ2-3, with 8 nucleotides matching TRBD2. Germline V gene sequence: CDR1 SGHDN, CDR2 FVKESK. Losses at the gene ends were 4 bases for V and 2 bases for J; bases not matched to a gene: 20. The CDR3 sequence is 20 residues long. CDR3 loop: CASSPPGTGLGPRYTDTQYF. The DNA for the CDR3 is TGTGCCAGCAGCCCCCCAGGGACGGGACTAGGGCCGCGTTACACAGATACGCAGTATTTT.

This clone was seen repeatedly, ten times or more. CDR3 region: CASSFAARGSPLHF. CDR3 DNA: TGTGCCAGCAGCTTTGCCGCCCGGGGTTCACCCCTCCACTTT. V and J are TRBV7-3 and TRBJ1-6; D gene uncertain. This CDR3 spans 14 amino acids. Trimming left V 3 bases short and J 9 bases short, with 12 bases between. Germline V gene data show CDR1 as SGHTA and CDR2 as FQGTGA.

This clone was observed many times. The CDR3 region is CATSRDKGNGQPQHF. CDR3 nucleotide sequence: TGTGCCACCAGCAGAGATAAGGGGAACGGTCAGCCCCAGCATTTT. The chain uses TRBV15 and TRBJ1-5; D might be TRBD1 (5 bases). The germline gives CDR1 LNHNV, CDR2 YYDKDF (reference sequence). The CDR3 runs 15 residues. V was shortened by 0 bases and J by 6 bases, with 12 bases between the two germline ends.

This clone was picked up many times. The chain joins TRBV20-1 to TRBJ1-2; maybe TRBD1 (5 bases). This CDR3 has 13 residues. Germline CDR1 DFQATT, CDR2 SNEGSKA (reference sequence). The V gene lost 3 bases and the J gene lost 8 bases, with 16 bases spanning the gap. The CDR3 is CSARQGPERGYTF. The CDR3 coding sequence is TGCAGTGCTAGGCAGGGACCCGAGAGGGGCTACACCTTC.

This sequence joins TRBV20-1 and TRBJ1-1; the D gene is possibly TRBD1 (5 bases). The CDR3 loop spans 12 amino acids. Germline V gene data show CDR1 as DFQATT and CDR2 as SNEGSKA (reference sequence). The CDR3 loop reads CSACDRNTEAFF. The CDR3 DNA sequence: TGCAGCGCCTGTGACAGGAACACTGAAGCTTTCTTT.

This clone showed up many times. This chain uses TRBV14 with TRBJ2-7; possible D gene TRBD1, 6 bases. The V gene lost 4 bases and the J gene lost 6 bases, with 7 bases spanning the gap. Germline V gene data show CDR1 as SGHDN and CDR2 as FVKESK. The CDR3 is 11 residues long. The CDR3 DNA sequence: TGTGCCAGCAGCCGCAGGGGCGAGCAGTACTTC. The encoded protein is CASSRRGEQYF. The full variable domain, completed using reference TRBV14 and TRBJ2-7, is EAGVTQFPSHSVIEKGQTVTLRCDPISGHDNLYWYRRVMGKEIKFLLHFVKESKQDESGMPNNRFLAERTGGTYSTLKVQPAELEDSGVYFCASSRRGEQYFGPGTRLTVT.

The CDR3, as DNA: TGCGCCAGCAGCTTGGATTCCTCCCCCCCAGCCGAGCAGTTCTTC. As protein: CASSLDSSPPAEQFF. This rearrangement joins TRBV5-1 to TRBJ2-1; no clear D gene. Germline lookup yields CDR1 SGHRS and CDR2 YFSETQ. V was trimmed by 0 bases and J by 10 bases, leaving 17 bases between them. This CDR3 is 15 amino acids long.

This clone was counted ten times or more. The rearrangement links TRBV30 to TRBJ2-2; D call uncertain. The CDR3 is made up of 12 amino acids. The ends were cut back, 4 bases at V and 6 bases at J, with 9 bases in the middle. Germline values: CDR1 GTSNPN, CDR2 SVGIG (reference sequence). The CDR3 DNA follows: TGTGCCTGGATGGATGGCCCCGGGGAGCTGTTTTTT. Amino acid sequence: CAWMDGPGELFF. The full variable domain, with the rest looked up from reference TRBV30 and TRBJ2-2, is SQTIHQWPATLVQPVGSPLSLECTVEGTSNPNLYWYRQAAGRGLQLLFYSVGIGQISSEVPQNLSASRPQDRQFILSSKKLLLSDSGFYLCAWMDGPGELFFGEGSRLTVL.

This clone was seen many times. V gene TRBV7-9 combines with J gene TRBJ2-1, with 10 bases aligning to TRBD2. Trimming took 4 bases from V and 5 from J; bases not matched to a gene: 2. The CDR3 runs to 14 residues. From germline, CDR1 is SEHNR and CDR2 FQNEAQ (reference sequence). The CDR3 DNA reads TGTGCCAGCAGCTCGAGCGGGAGGGACAATGAGCAGTTCTTC. It is translated as CASSSSGRDNEQFF.

This clone was picked up many times. V is TRBV7-2 and J is TRBJ2-7; TRBD1 matches 8 bases. V lost 5 bases and J lost 3; bases outside the gene matches: 12. In germline, CDR1 is SGHTA, CDR2 FQGNSA. CDR3 size: 16 residues. The CDR3 nucleotides are TGTGCCAGCAGCCAAAACCCCTTCGGACAGGGCTACGAGCAGTACTTC. Amino acid sequence: CASSQNPFGQGYEQYF.

This clone ranks as medium-sized. The chain employs TRBV10-3 and TRBJ2-7; 8 bases are a match to TRBD1. The V segment lost 6 bases and the J segment 4 bases; nucleotides outside the gene matches: 8. Germline V gives CDR1 ENHRY, CDR2 SYGVKD. This CDR3 region has 14 residues. This CDR3 is CAIRYSGGVYEQYF. The CDR3 DNA reads as TGTGCCATCAGGTATTCAGGGGGCGTATACGAGCAGTACTTC.

This clone was found many times. The V and J genes are TRBV28 and TRBJ2-5; TRBD2 matches at 14 bases. V shed 6 bases and J 0 bases; nucleotides not matched to a gene: 9. CDR3 length: 18 amino acids. CDR1 is MDHEN and CDR2 is SYDVKM in the germline V gene. CDR3 amino acids: CASSTAGTSGSYQETQYF. The DNA of the CDR3 is TGTGCCAGCAGCACAGCCGGGACTAGCGGGAGTTACCAAGAGACCCAGTACTTC.

Many counts were recorded for this clone. The chain has TRBV6-5 and TRBJ2-1; the match to TRBD2 covers 10 bases. Per the germline V gene, CDR1 is MNHEY and CDR2 is SVGAGI. The V segment lost 0 bases and the J segment 3 bases; nucleotides outside the gene matches: 2. CDR3 length: 16 residues. CDR3 sequence reads: CASSYSLAGDYNEQFF. The CDR3 DNA reads TGTGCCAGCAGTTACTCTCTAGCGGGGGACTACAATGAGCAGTTCTTC.

This clone was found many times. This sequence joins TRBV7-2 and TRBJ1-1; perhaps TRBD1 as D (5 bases). This CDR3 has 13 residues. Germline V gene sequence: CDR1 SGHTA, CDR2 FQGNSA. The V end was cut by 1 base, the J end by 5 bases, with 8 bases between. CDR3 residues: CASSLVEGTEAFF. CDR3 in DNA: TGTGCCAGCAGCTTAGTTGAGGGGACTGAAGCTTTCTTT.

This clone was detected many times. The rearrangement joins TRBV25-1 to TRBJ1-2; TRBD1 matches at 8 bases. The germline gives CDR1 MGHDK, CDR2 SYGVNS. J lost 6 bases, V lost 6 bases, and 12 bases had no gene match. The CDR3 is made up of 15 amino acids. The chain's CDR3 is CASRDRDSPVDGYTF. CDR3 nucleotides: TGTGCCAGCAGGGACAGGGACAGCCCGGTGGATGGCTACACCTTC.

In this sample, this clone turned up many times. The rearrangement joins TRBV10-2 to TRBJ1-1, with TRBD1 as a possible D gene (6 bases). V shed 4 bases and J shed 12 bases, with 15 bases lying between them. In germline, CDR1 is WSHSY, CDR2 SAAADI. CDR3 size: 12 residues. The CDR3 DNA is TGCGCCAGCAGTGCAGGGGAAAGGAGGTCTTTCTTT. Translation: CASSAGERRSFF.

The gene calls are TRBV18 and TRBJ1-1; a weak D match, TRBD1 (5 bases). Germline CDR1 KGHSH, CDR2 LQKENI. The CDR3 spans 15 residues. The V end lost 0 bases, the J end lost 0 bases, and 8 bases lay between the germline ends. The CDR3 bases are TGTGCCAGCTCACCACCCGGGGGTATGAACACTGAAGCTTTCTTT. It yields the protein CASSPPGGMNTEAFF.

The V gene is TRBV20-1, the J gene TRBJ2-5; 10 positions agree with TRBD2. This CDR3 contains 13 residues. V gave up 3 bases and J gave up 4 bases; unmatched junction bases: 2. Germline loops: CDR1 DFQATT, CDR2 SNEGSKA (reference sequence). Written as DNA, the CDR3 is TGCAGTGCTAGCCTAGCGGGAGCAGAGACCCAGTACTTC. Its protein is CSASLAGAETQYF.

This clone is deemed medium-sized (0.01 to 0.1%). This rearrangement joins TRBV6-1 to TRBJ2-7, with TRBD1 matching over 10 bases. Per the germline V gene, CDR1 is MNHNS and CDR2 is SASEGT. This CDR3 spans 14 amino acids. With 5 bases clipped from V and 6 bases from J, the junction kept 7 bases outside the gene matches. The CDR3 loop is CASSWGQGLGEQYF. CDR3 DNA: TGTGCCAGCAGTTGGGGACAGGGGCTGGGCGAGCAGTACTTC.